The 13 T cell receptor beta chains listed next were all sequenced from one sample in a study of T cell responses to AZD1222 COVID-19 vaccine. The method was immunoSEQ multiplex PCR; TCRdb's version includes in-frame clones alone and lacks a portion of them. The sample lists about 120,000 clones, 88% occurring once. Sequencing used peripheral blood, obtained 28 days after the second AZD1222 dose. The receptor set was obtained from an adult who received the AZD1222 COVID-19 vaccine.

This chain uses TRBV2 with TRBJ1-1, with D unclear. The CDR3 loop spans 11 amino acids. Germline loops: CDR1 SNHLY, CDR2 FYNNEI. The ends were cut back, 6 bases at V and 1 base at J, with 3 bases in the middle. CDR3 residues: CASRENTEAFF. The CDR3 DNA reads as TGTGCCAGCAGGGAGAACACTGAAGCTTTCTTT.

This rearrangement joins TRBV7-2 to TRBJ2-7, with D maybe TRBD2 (5 bases). The CDR3 contains 13 residues. Germline CDR1 and CDR2: SGHTA and FQGNSA. Trimming pared 4 bases from V and 2 bases from J, leaving 9 bases between. CDR3 sequence reads: CASSSLVTYEQYF. In nucleotides, the CDR3 is TGTGCCAGCAGCTCACTAGTTACCTACGAGCAGTACTTC.

The gene calls are TRBV7-3 and TRBJ2-1, with D unresolved. Per germline, CDR1 SGHTA and CDR2 FQGTGA. V was shortened by 3 bases and J by 5 bases, with 8 bases between the two germline ends. The CDR3 length is 13 residues. Here the CDR3 DNA reads TGTGCCAGCAGCTTCTCAGGAAACAATGAGCAGTTCTTC. Protein product: CASSFSGNNEQFF.

The chain recombines TRBV3-1 (or the pseudogene TRBV3-2) with TRBJ1-1; a possible D gene is TRBD1 (5 bases). Per the germline V gene, CDR1 is LGHDT and CDR2 is YNNKEL (reference sequence). The germline V and J ends were trimmed by 3 bases and 1 base, with 6 bases remaining between them. The CDR3 is made up of 13 amino acids. CDR3 in DNA: TGTGCCAGCAGCCATGACAGGAACACTGAAGCTTTCTTT. Translated: CASSHDRNTEAFF.

As to this clone: Because the CDR3 is missing its conserved closing phenylalanine or tryptophan, this is likely a read error. The DNA is omitted, as the CDR3 cannot be located on it reliably, and the CDR3 follows TCRdb's listing. The chain couples TRBV28 to TRBJ1-2; no check of the table's D call, TRBD1, against the DNA was made. The CDR3 numbers 15 amino acids, ends counted. Germline V gene lookup returns CDR1 MDHEN and CDR2 SYDVKM. The CDR3 here is CASSSLLAPRDSTFS.

This chain uses TRBV28 with TRBJ2-7, with 11 positions matching TRBD2. CDR1 is MDHEN, CDR2 SYDVKM, per germline. V dropped 8 bases and J dropped 3; count of bases not matched to a gene: 9. CDR3 size: 15 residues. In DNA form, the CDR3 reads TGTGCCAGCCGCCCCCCGACTAGCGGGATCTACGAGCAGTACTTC. Its protein is CASRPPTSGIYEQYF.

This clone appeared once. The chain uses TRBV6-2 or TRBV6-3 and TRBJ1-1; TRBD1 might be the D (5 bases). CDR1 and CDR2 (germline): MNHEY, SVGEGT. V was shortened by 0 bases and J by 5 bases, with 16 bases between the two germline ends. This CDR3 has 16 amino acids. The CDR3 spells CASSYSTFSGGTEAFF. CDR3 sequence (DNA): TGTGCCAGCAGTTACTCCACCTTTTCGGGGGGGACTGAAGCTTTCTTT.

The J gene is TRBJ2-2, the V gene TRBV2; unclear D gene. CDR3 length equals 14 residues. The germline V gene encodes CDR1 SNHLY and CDR2 FYNNEI. The V end was cut by 6 bases, the J end by 7 bases, with 15 bases between. The CDR3 here is CASRPDEWDGELFF. DNA for the CDR3: TGTGCCAGCAGACCGGACGAATGGGACGGGGAGCTGTTTTTT.

V and J are TRBV5-1 and TRBJ2-7; D is unclear. The CDR3 is made up of 12 amino acids. V lost 0 bases to trimming and J lost 5 bases, with 6 bases between them. Per germline, CDR1 SGHRS and CDR2 YFSETQ. The DNA for the CDR3 is TGCGCCAGCAGCTTGGGACATGACGAGCAGTACTTC. This codes for CASSLGHDEQYF.

V usage is TRBV27 and J usage is TRBJ2-4, with 11 bases fitting TRBD2. J was trimmed by 7 bases and V by 5 bases; bases with no gene match: 7. This CDR3 is 15 amino acids long. The germline V gene encodes CDR1 MNHEY and CDR2 SMNVEV (reference sequence). The CDR3 is CASSLTSGTGNIQYF. The CDR3, as DNA: TGTGCCAGCAGTCTGACTAGCGGGACAGGGAACATTCAGTACTTC.

V gene TRBV7-9 combines with J gene TRBJ1-1, with D possibly TRBD1 on 6 matching bases. The germline gives CDR1 SEHNR, CDR2 FQNEAQ (reference sequence). This CDR3 spans 14 amino acids. The V end was cut by 1 base, the J end by 11 bases, with 17 bases between. CDR3 protein: CASSLVAATGQAFF. CDR3 sequence (DNA): TGTGCCAGCAGCTTAGTGGCGGCTACCGGACAGGCTTTCTTT.

The chain carries TRBV19 and TRBJ2-1, with TRBD2 matching over 8 bases. The CDR3 has 14 amino acids. The J segment lost 6 bases and the V segment lost 10 bases, leaving 11 bases of the junction unmatched. The V gene's germline CDR1 is LNHDA and CDR2 SQIVND (reference sequence). The CDR3 region is CATQRGLDFNEQFF. The CDR3 DNA reads as TGTGCCACCCAAAGGGGACTAGACTTCAATGAGCAGTTCTTC.

Here the CDR3 reads CASSLTGTSGSFVDTQYF. CDR3 sequence (DNA): TGTGCCAGCAGCCTCACCGGGACTAGCGGGAGCTTTGTAGATACGCAGTATTTT. V and J are TRBV7-9 and TRBJ2-3, with TRBD2 matching over 14 bases. The CDR3 has 18 amino acids. V gave up 5 bases and J gave up 5 bases; unmatched junction bases: 12. Germline CDR1 SEHNR, CDR2 FQNEAQ (reference sequence).